Listed here are 32 T cell receptor beta chains from one sample, sequenced in a study of cytomegalovirus exposure and HLA in healthy donors. Both 60 Vbeta primers and 13 Jbeta primers went into the PCR. TCRdb's table, derived via immunoSEQ multiplex PCR, lists solely in-frame clones and lacks some. In the table there are around 190,000 clones, approximately 79% of which are singletons. The source material was PBMCs. The receptors stem from a woman aged 40 to 49 in good health and CMV-seronegative.

Only a few counts were recorded for this clone. The chain recombines TRBV10-1 with TRBJ1-6; a possible D gene is TRBD1 (6 bases). V lost 6 bases, J lost 10 bases, and 10 bases lay in between. The CDR3 is 12 amino acids. Looked up from germline, CDR1 is WNHNN and CDR2 is SYGVQD (reference sequence). The CDR3 loop reads CASSQGKSPLHF. CDR3 nucleotides: TGCGCCAGCAGCCAGGGGAAGTCACCCCTCCACTTT.

This clone was seen once. In nucleotides, the CDR3 is TGTGCCAGCAGCCCAAGGACAGGGGGGGCAGATACGCAGTATTTT. It translates to CASSPRTGGADTQYF. The gene calls are TRBV5-4 and TRBJ2-3, with 10 nucleotides matching TRBD1. With 4 bases clipped from V and 4 bases from J, the junction kept 6 bases outside the gene matches. This CDR3 has 15 residues. Germline V gives CDR1 SGHNT, CDR2 YYREEE (reference sequence).

The gene calls are TRBV5-1 and TRBJ2-2; 10 nucleotides match TRBD2. CDR3 length: 14 residues. Germline trimming cut 4 bases from V and 7 bases from J; bases unmatched to any gene: 4. The germline gives CDR1 SGHRS, CDR2 YFSETQ. This CDR3 reads CASSRLAGDGELFF. As DNA, the CDR3 is TGCGCCAGCAGCCGGCTAGCGGGGGACGGGGAGCTGTTTTTT.

This rearrangement joins TRBV10-3 to TRBJ2-2; 11 bases map to TRBD2. The germline CDR1 and CDR2 sequences are ENHRY and SYGVKD. This CDR3 has 15 residues. With V trimmed by 8 bases and J by 1 base, 3 bases remained unmatched. The CDR3 protein is CAISTSGGNTGELFF. For the CDR3, the DNA is TGTGCCATCTCTACTAGCGGGGGGAACACCGGGGAGCTGTTTTTT.

The chain carries TRBV30 and TRBJ1-6; no clear D. The V gene lost 8 bases and the J gene lost 7 bases, with 18 bases spanning the gap. This CDR3 comprises 14 residues. Germline V lookup: CDR1 GTSNPN, CDR2 SVGIG (reference sequence). The chain's CDR3 is CAAPGLSRNSPLHF. DNA for the CDR3: TGTGCCGCTCCCGGCCTCTCGAGGAATTCACCCCTCCACTTT.

This chain connects TRBV19 to TRBJ2-5; TRBD1 might be the D (5 bases). The CDR3 consists of 14 residues. V was pared by 6 bases and J by 1 base, with 12 bases between. Germline V gives CDR1 LNHDA, CDR2 SQIVND (reference sequence). CDR3 region: CASSPTGSQETQYF. The CDR3 bases are TGTGCCAGTAGCCCAACAGGAAGCCAAGAGACCCAGTACTTC.

The rearrangement uses TRBV27 and TRBJ1-2; possible D gene TRBD1, 6 bases. The CDR3 runs to 15 residues. V was pared by 6 bases and J by 4 bases, with 18 bases between. Germline V gene sequence: CDR1 MNHEY, CDR2 SMNVEV (reference sequence). The CDR3 coding sequence is TGTGCCAGCAGCCAGCAGGGGCCCGAATTCTATGGCTACACCTTC. Protein sequence: CASSQQGPEFYGYTF.

This clone has a handful of counts. This sample also contains other DNA sequences that code for the same CDR3. The gene calls are TRBV30 and TRBJ2-1; the D gene is possibly TRBD2 (6 bases). Deletions cut 2 bases from V and 1 base from J, with 6 bases between. This CDR3 has 13 amino acids. Germline assignment: CDR1 GTSNPN and CDR2 SVGIG (reference sequence). The CDR3 DNA reads TGTGCCTGGAGTCGGGGGTCCTACAATGAGCAGTTCTTC. This codes for CAWSRGSYNEQFF.

V is TRBV7-2 and J is TRBJ2-7; D is perhaps TRBD2 (7 bases). Deletions cut 3 bases from V and 6 bases from J, with 12 bases between. This CDR3 is built from 13 residues. Germline lookup yields CDR1 SGHTA and CDR2 FQGNSA. This CDR3 reads CASSFIGGLEQYF. The CDR3 region has the DNA TGTGCCAGCAGCTTCATCGGGGGGCTCGAGCAGTACTTC.

As to this clone: Other nucleotide sequences from this sample produce the same CDR3. This chain uses TRBV18 with TRBJ1-1, with 7 bases lining up with TRBD1. V lost 2 bases and J lost 1; bases outside the gene matches: 1. Germline V gene lookup returns CDR1 KGHSH and CDR2 LQKENI. The CDR3 has 14 amino acids. The CDR3 DNA follows: TGTGCCAGCTCACCAAGACAGGGGAACACTGAAGCTTTCTTT. This gives the protein CASSPRQGNTEAFF.

V is TRBV7-2 and J is TRBJ2-7, with TRBD2 matching over 11 bases. Germline values: CDR1 SGHTA, CDR2 FQGNSA. The CDR3 length is 14 residues. Unmatched junction bases numbered 3, after V lost 6 bases and J lost 2 bases. This CDR3 reads CASRGTSGPYEQYF. Here the CDR3 DNA reads TGTGCCAGCAGGGGGACTAGCGGTCCCTACGAGCAGTACTTC.

The genes are TRBV7-2 and TRBJ2-7; 9 positions match TRBD1. There are 17 residues in the CDR3. The germline V gene encodes CDR1 SGHTA and CDR2 FQGNSA. After removal of 0 bases from V and 0 bases from J, the junction contained 6 bases not matched to a gene. For the CDR3, the DNA is TGTGCCAGCAGCTTAGCGACGGGACAGGGTTTCTCCTACGAGCAGTACTTC. The encoded protein is CASSLATGQGFSYEQYF. Supplemented by reference TRBV7-2 and TRBJ2-7, the full variable domain reads GAGVSQSPSNKVTEKGKDVELRCDPISGHTALYWYRQSLGQGLEFLIYFQGNSAPDKSGLPSDRFSAERTGGSVSTLTIQRTQQEDSAVYLCASSLATGQGFSYEQYFGPGTRLTVT.

The CDR3 region is CAISEGGYNTEAFF. For the CDR3, the DNA is TGTGCCATCAGCGAGGGGGGGTACAACACTGAAGCTTTCTTT. This chain joins TRBV10-3 and TRBJ1-1; possibly TRBD1 for D (6 bases). The germline V gene has CDR1 ENHRY and CDR2 SYGVKD. This CDR3 spans 14 amino acids. V was shortened by 6 bases and J by 2 bases, with 13 bases between the two germline ends.

The rearrangement links TRBV19 to TRBJ2-5; 11 bases are a match to TRBD1. V lost 7 bases, J lost 1 base, and 2 bases stayed unmatched. The CDR3 runs to 14 residues. CDR1 and CDR2 from the germline V gene are LNHDA and SQIVND (reference sequence). The CDR3 protein is CASTGTGGQETQYF. DNA of the CDR3: TGTGCCAGTACCGGGACAGGGGGCCAAGAGACCCAGTACTTC.

The chain combines TRBV30 with TRBJ1-2; D gene uncertain. Per germline, CDR1 GTSNPN and CDR2 SVGIG (reference sequence). This CDR3 comprises 13 residues. Trimming took off 1 base at V and 4 bases at J, with 10 bases between the two ends. CDR3 nucleotides: TGTGCCTGGAGTGCCGGGGAAAGCTATGGCTACACCTTC. This encodes CAWSAGESYGYTF.

This clone showed up just once. In the same sample, other DNA sequences code for this CDR3. This chain joins TRBV25-1 and TRBJ1-2, with D unclear. The V gene's germline CDR1 is MGHDK and CDR2 SYGVNS. V gave up 0 bases and J gave up 4 bases, with 12 bases separating them. The CDR3 length is 15 residues. CDR3 nucleotide sequence: TGTGCCAGCAGTGAATACGCGGGGATGGCCTATGGCTACACCTTC. This encodes CASSEYAGMAYGYTF.

The chain is built from TRBV7-2 and TRBJ2-5; D is unclear. Germline V CDR1 and CDR2: SGHTA, FQGNSA. Trimming removed 2 bases at V and 3 bases at J, with 7 bases between. There are 13 residues in the CDR3. CDR3 in amino acids: CASSLNQEETQYF. The CDR3 coding sequence is TGTGCCAGCAGCTTAAACCAGGAAGAGACCCAGTACTTC.

This rearrangement joins TRBV5-4 to TRBJ2-2; no definite D call. The CDR3 consists of 14 residues. Germline CDR1 reads SGHNT; CDR2 reads YYREEE (reference sequence). Trimming shortened V by 6 bases and J by 1 base, and 10 bases separated the two germline ends. The CDR3 nucleotides read TGTGCCAGCACCTCCCTCAGGAACACCGGGGAGCTGTTTTTT. The encoded protein is CASTSLRNTGELFF.

The sample holds many counts of this clone. V and J are TRBV4-1 and TRBJ1-1; D may be TRBD1 (5 bases). Trimming removed 3 bases at V and 0 bases at J, with 14 bases between. Germline CDR1 reads MGHRA; CDR2 reads YSYEKL. This CDR3 is 16 amino acids long. CDR3 amino acids: CASSHKEGPMNTEAFF. The CDR3 DNA reads as TGCGCCAGCAGCCACAAGGAGGGACCGATGAACACTGAAGCTTTCTTT.

The genes are TRBV2 and TRBJ1-6, with D possibly TRBD1 on 5 matching bases. V gave up 6 bases and J gave up 2 bases, with 14 bases separating them. CDR3 length: 16 amino acids. Germline loops: CDR1 SNHLY, CDR2 FYNNEI. The CDR3: CASSLYRQPYNSPLHF. The CDR3 DNA follows: TGTGCCAGCAGCCTTTACCGACAGCCCTATAATTCACCCCTCCACTTT.

The chain joins TRBV2 to TRBJ1-1, with a weak D call TRBD1 (5 bases). Per the germline V gene, CDR1 is SNHLY and CDR2 is FYNNEI. This CDR3 spans 11 amino acids. Trimming shortened V by 7 bases and J by 4 bases, and 7 bases separated the two germline ends. The CDR3 coding sequence is TGTGCCAGCATGGGGGGCACTGAAGCTTTCTTT. Its protein product is CASMGGTEAFF.

This chain joins TRBV18 and TRBJ2-7, with 7 bases that match TRBD1. The trim removed 5 bases at V and 3 bases at J, leaving 4 bases unmatched. The CDR3 loop spans 13 amino acids. Germline lookup yields CDR1 KGHSH and CDR2 LQKENI. The CDR3 DNA reads as TGTGCCAGCTCAAAGGGGGCCAACTACGAGCAGTACTTC. Protein sequence: CASSKGANYEQYF.

The rearrangement joins TRBV5-1 to TRBJ2-1, with TRBD1 matching over 8 bases. This CDR3 region has 14 residues. Germline CDR1 reads SGHRS; CDR2 reads YFSETQ. After removal of 4 bases from V and 7 bases from J, the junction contained 7 bases not matched to a gene. DNA for the CDR3: TGCGCCAGCAGCACCGGACAGGGTTCAAATGAGCAGTTCTTC. This translates into CASSTGQGSNEQFF.

The gene calls are TRBV2 and TRBJ2-3; TRBD2 agrees at 12 bases. V lost 6 bases to trimming and J lost 3 bases; unmatched junction nucleotides: 10. CDR1 and CDR2 from the germline V gene are SNHLY and FYNNEI. This CDR3 region has 17 residues. This CDR3 is CASRTSGGPMGTDTQYF. In nucleotides, the CDR3 is TGTGCCAGCAGGACTAGCGGGGGACCAATGGGGACAGATACGCAGTATTTT.

The DNA of the CDR3 is TGTGCCAGCAGTTACGGGACAGGGATTAACACCATATATTTT. Amino acids: CASSYGTGINTIYF. The chain employs TRBV28 and TRBJ1-3, with 9 bases that match TRBD1. V was clipped by 4 bases and J by 7 bases; unmatched bases: 5. CDR1 and CDR2 (germline): MDHEN, SYDVKM. CDR3 length equals 14 residues. The full variable domain, completed using reference TRBV28 and TRBJ1-3, is DVKVTQSSRYLVKRTGEKVFLECVQDMDHENMFWYRQDPGLGLRLIYFSYDVKMKEKGDIPEGYSVSREKKERFSLILESASTNQTSMYLCASSYGTGINTIYFGEGSWLTVV.

V is TRBV11-2 and J is TRBJ2-7; 9 bases line up with TRBD1. Germline CDR1 SGHAT, CDR2 FQNNGV. Trimming at V came to 5 bases and at J to 3 bases, leaving 8 bases not matched to a gene. This CDR3 has 15 residues. Written as DNA, the CDR3 is TGTGCCAGCAGCCAGGGACAGGGACTTGTCTACGAGCAGTACTTC. Its translation: CASSQGQGLVYEQYF.

The CDR3 DNA follows: TGTGCCACAAAAGGGGGGGATGGGGCCAACGTCCTGACTTTC. It is translated as CATKGGDGANVLTF. The genes are TRBV6-5 and TRBJ2-6; D might be TRBD2 (7 bases). V lost 10 bases to trimming and J lost 3 bases, with 13 bases between them. Looked up from germline, CDR1 is MNHEY and CDR2 is SVGAGI. The CDR3 length is 14 residues.

The DNA for the CDR3 is TGTGCCAGCAGCTTGACTAGCGGGGGCTACAATGAGCAGTTCTTC. Amino acid sequence: CASSLTSGGYNEQFF. V and J are TRBV7-8 and TRBJ2-1; TRBD2 matches 12 bases. Germline CDR1 and CDR2: SGHVS and FQNEAQ. J gave up 3 bases and V 3 bases, and 0 bases lay outside the gene matches. The CDR3 is made up of 15 amino acids.

The chain uses TRBV6-4 and TRBJ2-3; 7 nucleotides line up with TRBD2. Germline loops: CDR1 MRHNA, CDR2 SNTAGT. The CDR3 totals 16 residues. V trimming: 0 bases; J trimming: 2 bases; junction bases outside the gene matches: 5. This CDR3 is CASSDSGGRPTDTQYF. The CDR3 coding sequence is TGTGCCAGCAGTGACTCGGGGGGGAGGCCCACAGATACGCAGTATTTT.

This clone was seen only a few times. This chain uses TRBV6-5 with TRBJ1-1; 7 positions agree with TRBD1. The V and J ends lost 6 bases and 0 bases, in that order; junction bases with no gene match: 4. Germline V CDR1 and CDR2: MNHEY, SVGAGI. The CDR3 has 14 residues. The CDR3 region is CASRTQGVNTEAFF. Here the CDR3 DNA reads TGTGCCAGCAGGACCCAGGGGGTGAACACTGAAGCTTTCTTT.

The V gene is TRBV30, the J gene TRBJ2-7; the D gene is possibly TRBD1 (6 bases). Germline assignment: CDR1 GTSNPN and CDR2 SVGIG (reference sequence). The CDR3 loop spans 11 amino acids. V lost 3 bases, J lost 7 bases, and 10 bases lay in between. The chain's CDR3 is CAWSPGVEQYF. The CDR3 DNA sequence: TGTGCCTGGAGCCCAGGGGTAGAGCAGTACTTC.

This clone was recorded only once. The chain recombines TRBV25-1 with TRBJ2-1, with 8 positions matching TRBD2. The CDR3 loop spans 15 amino acids. The germline CDR1 and CDR2 sequences are MGHDK and SYGVNS. V was clipped by 8 bases and J by 4 bases; unmatched bases: 10. For the CDR3, the DNA is TGTGCCAGCGCCGACGGGGGGGGTTTTTACAATGAGCAGTTCTTC. Translating it yields CASADGGGFYNEQFF.